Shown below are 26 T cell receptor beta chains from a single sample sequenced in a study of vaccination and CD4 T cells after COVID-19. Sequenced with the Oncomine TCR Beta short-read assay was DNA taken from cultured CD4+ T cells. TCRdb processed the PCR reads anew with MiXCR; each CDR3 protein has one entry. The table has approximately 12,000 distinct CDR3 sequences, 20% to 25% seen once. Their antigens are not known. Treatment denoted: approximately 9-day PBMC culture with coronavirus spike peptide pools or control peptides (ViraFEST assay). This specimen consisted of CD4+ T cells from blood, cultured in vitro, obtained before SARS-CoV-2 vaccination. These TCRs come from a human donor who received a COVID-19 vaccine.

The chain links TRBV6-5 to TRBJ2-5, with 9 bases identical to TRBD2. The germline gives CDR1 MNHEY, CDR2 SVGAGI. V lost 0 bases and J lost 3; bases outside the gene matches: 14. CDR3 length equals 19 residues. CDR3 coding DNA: TGTGCCAGCAGTTACTCCTTAATCGGGCTAGCGGGGAAGGAAGAGACCCAGTACTTC. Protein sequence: CASSYSLIGLAGKEETQYF.

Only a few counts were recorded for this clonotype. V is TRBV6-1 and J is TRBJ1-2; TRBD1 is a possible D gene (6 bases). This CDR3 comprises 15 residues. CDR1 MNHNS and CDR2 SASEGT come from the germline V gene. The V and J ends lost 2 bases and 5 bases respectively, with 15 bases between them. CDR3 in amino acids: CASSEYRTAEYGYTF. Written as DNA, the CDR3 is TGTGCCAGCAGTGAATATAGGACAGCCGAATATGGCTACACCTTC.

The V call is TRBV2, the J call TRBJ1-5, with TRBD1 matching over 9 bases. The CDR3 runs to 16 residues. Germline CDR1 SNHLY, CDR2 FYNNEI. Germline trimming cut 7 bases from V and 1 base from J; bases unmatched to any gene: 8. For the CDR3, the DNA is TGTGCCAGCAACCCTGGGACAGGGAGGAGCAATCAGCCCCAGCATTTT. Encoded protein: CASNPGTGRSNQPQHF. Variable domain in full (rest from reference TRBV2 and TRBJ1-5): EPEVTQTPSHQVTQMGQEVILRCVPISNHLYFYWYRQILGQKVEFLVSFYNNEISEKSEIFDDQFSVERPDGSNFTLKIRSTKLEDSAMYFCASNPGTGRSNQPQHFGDGTRLSIL.

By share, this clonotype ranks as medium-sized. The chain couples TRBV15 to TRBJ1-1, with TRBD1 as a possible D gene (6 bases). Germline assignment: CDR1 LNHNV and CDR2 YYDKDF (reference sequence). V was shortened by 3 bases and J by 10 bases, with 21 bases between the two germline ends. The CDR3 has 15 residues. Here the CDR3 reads CATSSEGVSGARAFF. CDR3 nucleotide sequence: TGTGCCACCAGCAGCGAGGGGGTTTCCGGGGCCAGAGCTTTCTTT. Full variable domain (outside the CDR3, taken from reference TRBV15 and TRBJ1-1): DAMVIQNPRYQVTQFGKPVTLSCSQTLNHNVMYWYQQKSSQAPKLLFHYYDKDFNNEADTPDNFQSRRPNTSFCFLDIRSPGLGDTAMYLCATSSEGVSGARAFFGQGTRLTVV.

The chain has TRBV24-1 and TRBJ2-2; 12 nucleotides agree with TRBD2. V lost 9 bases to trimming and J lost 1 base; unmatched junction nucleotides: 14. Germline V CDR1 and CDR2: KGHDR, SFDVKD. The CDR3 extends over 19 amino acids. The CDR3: CATSPGTSGRAVNTGELFF. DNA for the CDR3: TGTGCCACCTCCCCAGGGACTAGCGGGCGGGCAGTGAACACCGGGGAGCTGTTTTTT.

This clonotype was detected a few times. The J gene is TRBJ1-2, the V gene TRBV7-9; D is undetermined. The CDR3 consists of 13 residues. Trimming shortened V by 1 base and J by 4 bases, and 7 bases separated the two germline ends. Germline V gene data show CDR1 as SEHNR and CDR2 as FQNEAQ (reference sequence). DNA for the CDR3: TGTGCCAGCAGCTTAGAGACGGCCTATGGCTACACCTTC. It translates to CASSLETAYGYTF.

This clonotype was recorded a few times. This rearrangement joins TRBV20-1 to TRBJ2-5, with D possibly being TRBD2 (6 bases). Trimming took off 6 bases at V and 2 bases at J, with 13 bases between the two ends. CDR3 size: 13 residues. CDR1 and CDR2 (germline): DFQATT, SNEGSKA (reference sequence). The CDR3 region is CSAPGLTQETQYF. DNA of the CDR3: TGCAGTGCCCCGGGACTTACTCAAGAGACCCAGTACTTC.

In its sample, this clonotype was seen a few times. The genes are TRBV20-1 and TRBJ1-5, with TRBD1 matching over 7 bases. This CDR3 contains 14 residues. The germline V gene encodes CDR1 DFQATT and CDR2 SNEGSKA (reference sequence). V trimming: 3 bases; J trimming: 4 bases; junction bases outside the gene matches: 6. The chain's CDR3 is CSASTGQANQPQHF. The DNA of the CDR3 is TGCAGTGCTAGTACCGGACAGGCAAATCAGCCCCAGCATTTT.

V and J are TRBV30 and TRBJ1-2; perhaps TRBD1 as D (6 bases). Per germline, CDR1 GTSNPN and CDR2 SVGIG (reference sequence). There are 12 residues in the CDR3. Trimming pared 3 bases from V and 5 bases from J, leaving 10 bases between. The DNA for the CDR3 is TGTGCCTGGAGCGGACAGAGATATGGCTACACCTTC. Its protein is CAWSGQRYGYTF. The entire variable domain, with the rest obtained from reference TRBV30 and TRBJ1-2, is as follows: SQTIHQWPATLVQPVGSPLSLECTVEGTSNPNLYWYRQAAGRGLQLLFYSVGIGQISSEVPQNLSASRPQDRQFILSSKKLLLSDSGFYLCAWSGQRYGYTFGSGTRLTVV.

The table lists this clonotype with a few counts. CDR3 sequence (DNA): TGTGCCACCGGGACCACGAACACCGGGGAGCTGTTTTTT. It yields the protein CATGTTNTGELFF. The J gene is TRBJ2-2, the V gene TRBV12-3 or TRBV12-4; tentatively, D is TRBD1 or TRBD2 (5 bases each). Trimming took 10 bases from V and 0 from J, leaving 9 bases between them. The length of the CDR3 is 13 residues.

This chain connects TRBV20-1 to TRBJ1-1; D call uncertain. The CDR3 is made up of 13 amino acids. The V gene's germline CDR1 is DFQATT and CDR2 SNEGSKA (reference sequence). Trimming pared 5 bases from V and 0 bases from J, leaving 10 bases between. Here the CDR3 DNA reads TGCAGTGCTCCGATCCTAGTGAACACTGAAGCTTTCTTT. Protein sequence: CSAPILVNTEAFF.

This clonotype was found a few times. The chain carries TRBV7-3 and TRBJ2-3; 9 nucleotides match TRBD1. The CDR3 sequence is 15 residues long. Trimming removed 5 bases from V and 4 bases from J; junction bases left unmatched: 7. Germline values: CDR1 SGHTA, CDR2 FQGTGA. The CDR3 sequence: CASSPTGDRADTQYF. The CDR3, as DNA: TGTGCCAGCAGCCCCACGGGGGACAGGGCAGATACGCAGTATTTT.

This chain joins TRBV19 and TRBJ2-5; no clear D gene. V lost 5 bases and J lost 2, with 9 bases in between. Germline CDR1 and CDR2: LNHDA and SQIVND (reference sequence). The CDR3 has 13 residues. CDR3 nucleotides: TGTGCCAGTAGTCCGCATCTTCAAGAGACCCAGTACTTC. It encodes CASSPHLQETQYF.

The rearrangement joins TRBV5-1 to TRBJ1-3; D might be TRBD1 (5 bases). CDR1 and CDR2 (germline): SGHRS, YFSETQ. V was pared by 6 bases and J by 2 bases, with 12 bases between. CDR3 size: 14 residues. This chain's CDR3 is CASTLDNPGNTIYF. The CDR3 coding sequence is TGCGCCAGCACATTGGACAACCCTGGAAACACCATATATTTT.

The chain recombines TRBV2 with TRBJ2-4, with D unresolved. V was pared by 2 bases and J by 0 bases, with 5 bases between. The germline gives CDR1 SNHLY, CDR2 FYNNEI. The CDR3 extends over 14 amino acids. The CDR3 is CASSESLAKNIQYF. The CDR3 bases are TGTGCCAGCAGTGAATCCCTAGCCAAAAACATTCAGTACTTC.

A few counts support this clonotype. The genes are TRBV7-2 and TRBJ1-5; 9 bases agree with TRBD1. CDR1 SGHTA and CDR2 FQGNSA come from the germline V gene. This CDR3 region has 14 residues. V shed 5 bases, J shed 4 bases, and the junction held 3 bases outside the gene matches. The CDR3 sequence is CASSHGTGNQPQHF. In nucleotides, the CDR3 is TGTGCCAGCAGCCACGGGACAGGGAATCAGCCCCAGCATTTT.

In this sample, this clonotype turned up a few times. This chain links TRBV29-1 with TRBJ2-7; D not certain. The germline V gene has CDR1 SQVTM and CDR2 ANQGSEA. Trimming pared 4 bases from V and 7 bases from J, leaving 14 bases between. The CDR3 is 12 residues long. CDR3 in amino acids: CSVGIIMGEQYF. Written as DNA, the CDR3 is TGCAGCGTTGGAATCATCATGGGGGAGCAGTACTTC.

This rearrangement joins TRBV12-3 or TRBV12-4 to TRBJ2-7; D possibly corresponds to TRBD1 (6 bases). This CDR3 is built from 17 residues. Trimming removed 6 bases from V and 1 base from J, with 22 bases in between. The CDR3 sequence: CASSRGTGHTISYEQYF. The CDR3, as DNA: TGTGCCAGCAGCCGTGGAACGGGACATACTATATCCTACGAGCAGTACTTC.

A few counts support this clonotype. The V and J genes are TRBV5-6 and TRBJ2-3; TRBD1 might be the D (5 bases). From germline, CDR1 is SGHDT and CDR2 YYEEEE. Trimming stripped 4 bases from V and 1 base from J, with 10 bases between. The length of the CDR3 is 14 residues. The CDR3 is CASSPQGGTDTQYF. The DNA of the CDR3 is TGTGCCAGCAGCCCGCAGGGTGGCACAGATACGCAGTATTTT.

The CDR3: CASSLASQIIGQPQHF. Written as DNA, the CDR3 is TGTGCCAGCAGTTTAGCGTCACAGATTATAGGTCAGCCCCAGCATTTT. The chain couples TRBV12-3 or TRBV12-4 to TRBJ1-5; D remains unclear. The CDR3 consists of 16 residues. V was cut by 0 bases and J by 6 bases, with 15 bases left in between.

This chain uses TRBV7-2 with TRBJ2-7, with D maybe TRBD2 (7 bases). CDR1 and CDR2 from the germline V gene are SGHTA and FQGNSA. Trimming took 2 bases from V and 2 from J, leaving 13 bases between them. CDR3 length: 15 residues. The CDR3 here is CASSLWGGGTYEQYF. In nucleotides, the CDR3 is TGTGCCAGCAGCTTATGGGGGGGCGGGACCTACGAGCAGTACTTC.

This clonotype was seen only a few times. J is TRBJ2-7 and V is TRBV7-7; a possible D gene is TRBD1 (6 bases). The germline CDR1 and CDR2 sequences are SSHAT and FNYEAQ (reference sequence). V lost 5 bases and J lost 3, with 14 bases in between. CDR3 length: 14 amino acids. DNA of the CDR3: TGTGCCAGCAGCCCGGACAGTGAGGGCTACGAGCAGTACTTC. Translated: CASSPDSEGYEQYF. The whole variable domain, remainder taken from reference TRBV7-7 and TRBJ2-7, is GAGVSQSPRYKVTKRGQDVTLRCDPISSHATLYWYQQALGQGPEFLTYFNYEAQPDKSGLPSDRFSAERPEGSISTLTIQRTEQRDSAMYRCASSPDSEGYEQYFGPGTRLTVT.

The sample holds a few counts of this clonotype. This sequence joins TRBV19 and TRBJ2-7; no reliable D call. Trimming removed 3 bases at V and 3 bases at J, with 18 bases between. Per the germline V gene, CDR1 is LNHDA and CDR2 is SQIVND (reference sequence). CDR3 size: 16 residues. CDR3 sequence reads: CASSIFRSATHYEQYF. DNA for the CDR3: TGTGCCAGTAGTATTTTTCGGTCGGCGACGCACTACGAGCAGTACTTC.

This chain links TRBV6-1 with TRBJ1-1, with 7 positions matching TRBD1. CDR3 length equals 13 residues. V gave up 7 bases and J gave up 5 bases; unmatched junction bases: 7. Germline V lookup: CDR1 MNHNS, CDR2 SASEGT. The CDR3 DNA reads TGTGCCAGCAAAATCAGGGGGTGGACTGAAGCTTTCTTT. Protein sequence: CASKIRGWTEAFF.

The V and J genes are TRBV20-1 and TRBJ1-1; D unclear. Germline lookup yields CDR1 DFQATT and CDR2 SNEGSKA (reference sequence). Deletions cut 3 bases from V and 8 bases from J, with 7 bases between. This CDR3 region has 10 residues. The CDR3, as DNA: TGCAGTGCTAGCCCCAGGGAAGCTTTCTTT. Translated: CSASPREAFF.

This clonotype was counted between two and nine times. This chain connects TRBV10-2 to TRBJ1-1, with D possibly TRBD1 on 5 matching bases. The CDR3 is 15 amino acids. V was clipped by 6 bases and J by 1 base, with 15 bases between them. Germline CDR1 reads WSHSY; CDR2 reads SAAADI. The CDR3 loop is CASREGQGRNTEAFF. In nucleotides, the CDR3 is TGCGCCAGCAGGGAAGGGCAGGGTAGGAACACTGAAGCTTTCTTT.